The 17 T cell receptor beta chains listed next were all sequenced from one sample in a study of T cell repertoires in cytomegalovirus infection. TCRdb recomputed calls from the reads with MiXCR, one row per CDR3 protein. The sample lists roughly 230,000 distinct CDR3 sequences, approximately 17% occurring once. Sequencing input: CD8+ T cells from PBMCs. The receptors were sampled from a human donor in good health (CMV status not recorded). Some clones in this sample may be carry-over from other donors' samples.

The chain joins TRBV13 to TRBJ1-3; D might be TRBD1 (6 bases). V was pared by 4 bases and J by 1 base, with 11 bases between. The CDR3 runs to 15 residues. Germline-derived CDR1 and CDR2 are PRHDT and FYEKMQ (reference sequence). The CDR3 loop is CASSWPTGSGNTIYF. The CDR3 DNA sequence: TGTGCCAGCAGCTGGCCGACAGGATCTGGAAACACCATATATTTT.

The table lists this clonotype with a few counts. In nucleotides, the CDR3 is TGTGCCAGCAGCTTTTGGTACAGGGGGCTCTACGAGCAGTACTTC. This sequence encodes CASSFWYRGLYEQYF. The chain has TRBV11-2 and TRBJ2-7, with 9 bases fitting TRBD1. The CDR3 contains 15 residues. The V segment lost 3 bases and the J segment 3 bases; nucleotides outside the gene matches: 6. Germline CDR1 reads SGHAT; CDR2 reads FQNNGV.

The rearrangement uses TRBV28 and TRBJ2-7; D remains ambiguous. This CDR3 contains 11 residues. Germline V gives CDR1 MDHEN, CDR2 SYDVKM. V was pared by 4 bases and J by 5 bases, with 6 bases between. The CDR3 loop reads CASSYTHEQYF. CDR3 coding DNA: TGTGCCAGCAGTTATACCCACGAGCAGTACTTC.

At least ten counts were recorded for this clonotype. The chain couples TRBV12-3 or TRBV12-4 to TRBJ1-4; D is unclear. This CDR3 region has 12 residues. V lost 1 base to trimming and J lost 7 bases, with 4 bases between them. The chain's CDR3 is CASSLVAEKLFF. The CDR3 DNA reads TGTGCCAGCAGTTTAGTTGCTGAAAAACTGTTTTTT.

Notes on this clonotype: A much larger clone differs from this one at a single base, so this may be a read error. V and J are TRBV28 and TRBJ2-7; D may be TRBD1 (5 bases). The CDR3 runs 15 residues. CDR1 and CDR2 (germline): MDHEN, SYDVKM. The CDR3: CASSLGVTEVYERYF. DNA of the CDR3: TGTGCCAGCAGTTTAGGGGTGACAGAAGTCTACGAGCGGTACTTC.

The CDR3 reads CASSFDENTEAFF. The DNA for the CDR3 is TGTGCCAGCAGCTTCGATGAGAACACTGAAGCTTTCTTT. The chain uses TRBV13 and TRBJ1-1; no reliable D call. The V end lost 3 bases, the J end lost 1 base, and 6 bases lay between the germline ends. The CDR3 covers 13 residues. Looked up from germline, CDR1 is PRHDT and CDR2 is FYEKMQ (reference sequence).

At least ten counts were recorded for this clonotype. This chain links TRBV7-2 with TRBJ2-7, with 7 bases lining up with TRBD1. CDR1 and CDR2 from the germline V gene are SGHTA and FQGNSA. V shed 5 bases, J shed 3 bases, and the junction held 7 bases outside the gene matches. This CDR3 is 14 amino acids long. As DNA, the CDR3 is TGTGCCAGCAGCACCATGGGACAGATCTACGAGCAGTACTTC. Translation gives CASSTMGQIYEQYF.

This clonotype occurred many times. The DNA of the CDR3 is TGTGCCAGCAGCTTATCGTCGGGAGCGGGGAGGATCTCCTACGAGCAGTACTTC. It encodes CASSLSSGAGRISYEQYF. This chain links TRBV7-2 with TRBJ2-7, with 7 positions matching TRBD2. Germline V gene data show CDR1 as SGHTA and CDR2 as FQGNSA. The CDR3 runs 18 residues. The J segment lost 0 bases and the V segment lost 2 bases, leaving 13 bases of the junction unmatched.

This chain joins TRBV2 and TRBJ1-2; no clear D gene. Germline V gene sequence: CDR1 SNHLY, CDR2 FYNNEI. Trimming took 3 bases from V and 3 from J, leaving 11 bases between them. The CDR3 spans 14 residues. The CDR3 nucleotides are TGTGCCAGCAGTGACGGCAGGTCTCACTATGGCTACACCTTC. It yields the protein CASSDGRSHYGYTF.

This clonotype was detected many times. The CDR3, as DNA: TGTGCCAGCAGCCAAGAGTCGGCGGACACAGGATATGGCTACACCTTC. This sequence encodes CASSQESADTGYGYTF. V and J are TRBV4-2 and TRBJ1-2, with D maybe TRBD1 (5 bases). V lost 0 bases and J lost 5, with 16 bases in between. Germline V gene lookup returns CDR1 LGHNA and CDR2 YNFKEQ. The CDR3 consists of 16 residues.

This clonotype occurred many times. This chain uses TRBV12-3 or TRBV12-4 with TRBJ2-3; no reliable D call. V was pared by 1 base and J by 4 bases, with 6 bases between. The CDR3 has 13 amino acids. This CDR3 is CASSLGPADTQYF. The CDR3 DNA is TGTGCCAGCAGTTTAGGGCCGGCAGATACGCAGTATTTT.

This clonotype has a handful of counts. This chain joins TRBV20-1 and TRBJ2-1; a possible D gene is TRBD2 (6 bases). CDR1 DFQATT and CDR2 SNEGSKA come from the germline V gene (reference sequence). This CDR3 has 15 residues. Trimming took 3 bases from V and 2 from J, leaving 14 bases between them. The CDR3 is CSARVLEGTYNEQFF. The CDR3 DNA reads TGCAGTGCTAGGGTGTTGGAGGGGACCTACAATGAGCAGTTCTTC.

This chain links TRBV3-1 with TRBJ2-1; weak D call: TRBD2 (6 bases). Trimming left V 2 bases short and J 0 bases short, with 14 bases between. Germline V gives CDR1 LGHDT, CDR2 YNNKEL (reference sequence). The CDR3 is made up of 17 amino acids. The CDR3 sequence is CASSQFAGTSSYNEQFF. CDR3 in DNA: TGTGCCAGCAGCCAATTTGCGGGGACCAGCTCCTACAATGAGCAGTTCTTC.

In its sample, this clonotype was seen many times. The CDR3 sequence: CASSLVPQTGPGSPLHF. As DNA, the CDR3 is TGTGCCAGCAGCTTAGTCCCACAGACAGGGCCCGGATCACCCCTCCACTTT. The chain recombines TRBV7-2 with TRBJ1-6, with 7 positions matching TRBD1. With V trimmed by 1 base and J by 10 bases, 13 bases remained unmatched. This CDR3 region has 17 residues. In germline, CDR1 is SGHTA, CDR2 FQGNSA.

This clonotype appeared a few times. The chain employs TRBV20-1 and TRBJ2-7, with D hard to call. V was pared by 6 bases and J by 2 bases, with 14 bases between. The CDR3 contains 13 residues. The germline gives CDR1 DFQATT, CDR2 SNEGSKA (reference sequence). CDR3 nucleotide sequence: TGCAGTGCCGGAAATGGCGGTGCCTACGAGCAGTACTTC. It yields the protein CSAGNGGAYEQYF.

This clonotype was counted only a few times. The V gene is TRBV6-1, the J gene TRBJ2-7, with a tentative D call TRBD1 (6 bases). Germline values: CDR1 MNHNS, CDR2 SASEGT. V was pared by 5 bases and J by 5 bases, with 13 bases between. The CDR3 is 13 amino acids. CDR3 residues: CASSPGVKDEQYF. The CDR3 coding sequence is TGTGCCAGCAGTCCAGGGGTCAAGGACGAGCAGTACTTC.

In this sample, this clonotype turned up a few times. The CDR3 here is CASSGFGWGLDKNIQYF. CDR3 nucleotides: TGTGCCAGCAGCGGGTTCGGCTGGGGGCTCGACAAAAACATTCAGTACTTC. This chain connects TRBV7-2 to TRBJ2-4; possibly TRBD1 for D (6 bases). Trimming removed 5 bases from V and 3 bases from J, with 20 bases in between. The CDR3 consists of 17 residues. CDR1 and CDR2 (germline): SGHTA, FQGNSA.